Below, 7 T cell receptor beta chains from the same sample are listed, as sequenced in a study of cytotoxic CD8 clonotypes in ibrutinib-treated CLL. Clones were sequenced by immunoSEQ multiplex PCR, and TCRdb holds only the in-frame ones, with some missing. The repertoire holds 60,000 or so clones, around three fifths seen once, with about 15% in the top ten. Sequences were derived from PBMCs, sampled after 12 months of ibrutinib treatment. The receptor set was obtained from a human donor with chronic lymphocytic leukemia.

This clone was found many times. This chain connects TRBV4-1 to TRBJ1-6, with a weak D call TRBD1 (6 bases). The CDR3 is made up of 15 amino acids. Germline V gene lookup returns CDR1 MGHRA and CDR2 YSYEKL. V was cut by 5 bases and J by 7 bases, with 15 bases left in between. Here the CDR3 reads CASSYSGVGNSPLHF. Here the CDR3 DNA reads TGCGCCAGCAGCTATTCAGGGGTGGGAAATTCACCCCTCCACTTT.

This rearrangement joins TRBV15 to TRBJ2-7; a possible D gene is TRBD1 (5 bases). Trimming cost V 4 bases and J 5 bases, with 9 bases left between them. The CDR3 is 12 residues long. Germline V gene data show CDR1 as LNHNV and CDR2 as YYDKDF (reference sequence). Here the CDR3 DNA reads TGTGCCACCAGCAACCAGGGCCACGAGCAGTACTTC. Its protein product is CATSNQGHEQYF.

This sequence joins TRBV19 and TRBJ2-3; D may be TRBD1 or TRBD2 (5 bases each). This CDR3 has 15 residues. V was shortened by 4 bases and J by 5 bases, with 16 bases between the two germline ends. The germline V gene has CDR1 LNHDA and CDR2 SQIVND (reference sequence). The CDR3 loop is CASSTWRGVGDTQYF. The CDR3, as DNA: TGTGCCAGTAGTACCTGGAGAGGGGTAGGAGATACGCAGTATTTT.

In its sample, this clone was seen once. This chain connects TRBV6-1 to TRBJ2-7, with D tentatively TRBD1 (5 bases). Germline V lookup: CDR1 MNHNS, CDR2 SASEGT. This CDR3 contains 12 residues. Trimming shortened V by 3 bases and J by 3 bases, and 6 bases separated the two germline ends. CDR3 amino acids: CASSETVYEQYF. The CDR3 DNA is TGTGCCAGCAGTGAGACAGTCTACGAGCAGTACTTC.

The chain combines TRBV27 with TRBJ2-2, with D maybe TRBD1 (5 bases). There are 15 residues in the CDR3. The V end was cut by 2 bases, the J end by 1 base, with 8 bases between. From germline, CDR1 is MNHEY and CDR2 SMNVEV (reference sequence). For the CDR3, the DNA is TGTGCCAGCAGTTTAGGCCAGGGGAACACCGGGGAGCTGTTTTTT. Translated: CASSLGQGNTGELFF.

The chain carries TRBV18 and TRBJ1-4; 7 nucleotides align to TRBD1. The CDR3 is 17 residues long. Germline values: CDR1 KGHSH, CDR2 LQKENI. The J segment lost 10 bases and the V segment lost 4 bases, leaving 18 bases of the junction unmatched. The CDR3 sequence is CASSLYTRTGGAGKLFF. CDR3 DNA: TGTGCCAGCTCACTTTACACAAGGACAGGAGGGGCGGGAAAACTGTTTTTT.

This clone appeared once. The chain recombines TRBV13 with TRBJ2-1; D might be TRBD1 or TRBD2, each matching 5 bases. CDR3 length: 17 residues. V lost 1 base and J 4 bases, leaving 17 bases between the germline ends. The germline V gene has CDR1 PRHDT and CDR2 FYEKMQ (reference sequence). DNA of the CDR3: TGTGCCAGCAGCTTAGTGGGGACCTTCAGGGTATACAATGAGCAGTTCTTC. It yields the protein CASSLVGTFRVYNEQFF.